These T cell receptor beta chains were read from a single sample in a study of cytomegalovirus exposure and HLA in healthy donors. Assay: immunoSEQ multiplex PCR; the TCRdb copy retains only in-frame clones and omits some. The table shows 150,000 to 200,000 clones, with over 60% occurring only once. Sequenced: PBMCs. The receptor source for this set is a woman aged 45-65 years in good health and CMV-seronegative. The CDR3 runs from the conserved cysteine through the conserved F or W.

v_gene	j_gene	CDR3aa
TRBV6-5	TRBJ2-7	CASSYLGTSGRVEQYF
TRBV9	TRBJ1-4	CASSVGLGTGNEKLFF
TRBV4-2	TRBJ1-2	CASSQPGQPSNYGYTF
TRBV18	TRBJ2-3	CASSGPDGRNTDTQYF
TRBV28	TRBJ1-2	CASSFPEGVGYGYTF
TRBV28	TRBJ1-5	CASSFPGGLNQPQHF
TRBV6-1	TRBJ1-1	CASVPTYPEAFF
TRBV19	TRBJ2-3	CASSIGLLTDTQYF
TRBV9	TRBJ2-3	CASSVAEGSSGTDTQYF
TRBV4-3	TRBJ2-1	CASSQEPGLGHNEQFF
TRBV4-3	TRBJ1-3	CASSQEQVDGNTIYF
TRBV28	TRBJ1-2	CASSSARGDGYTF
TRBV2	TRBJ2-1	CASSELAEVNEQFF
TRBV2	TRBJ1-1	CASSWDSTLTEAFF
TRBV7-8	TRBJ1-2	CASSLAQDYGYTF
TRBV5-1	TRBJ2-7	CASSFGDRDAYEQYF
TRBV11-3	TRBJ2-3	CASSLEATGADTQYF
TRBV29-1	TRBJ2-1	CSVEFRFGSEQFF
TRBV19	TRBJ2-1	CASKSGGIDEQFF
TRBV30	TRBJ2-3	CAWARTGNTDTQYF
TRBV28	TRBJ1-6	CASSRGGANSPLHF
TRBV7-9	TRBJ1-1	CASSPRDRGVEAFF
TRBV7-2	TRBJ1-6	CASSYQQGTPLHF
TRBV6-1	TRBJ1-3	CASSALSSGNTIYF
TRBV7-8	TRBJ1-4	CASSLDRYEKLFF
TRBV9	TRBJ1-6	CASSVLAEDRPLHF
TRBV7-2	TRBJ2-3	CASSLALAGTDTQYF
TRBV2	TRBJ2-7	CASSAYAYEQYF
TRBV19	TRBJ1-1	CASSMGLRTEAFF
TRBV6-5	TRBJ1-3	CASSVTGSGNTIYF
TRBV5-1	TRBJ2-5	CASSLGQVSQETQYF
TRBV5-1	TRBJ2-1	CASSPGLAGVYNEQFF
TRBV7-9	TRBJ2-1	CASSLGPPSPIYNEQFF
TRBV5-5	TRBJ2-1	CASSSYAGVYNEQFF
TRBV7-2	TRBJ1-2	CASSLSRTGMGGYTF
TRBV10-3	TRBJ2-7	CAISGRPDSYEQYF
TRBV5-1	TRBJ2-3	CASSLGGTGGSDTQYF
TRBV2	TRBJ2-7	CASSEYGTISYEQYF
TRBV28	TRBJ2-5	CASSPGTSGSGFGGTQYF
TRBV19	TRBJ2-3	CASKQLVTSTDTQYF
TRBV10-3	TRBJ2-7	CAIGTDRAYEQYF
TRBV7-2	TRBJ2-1	CASSFPLAGTNNEQFF
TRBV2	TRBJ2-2	CASSEGTLLTGELFF